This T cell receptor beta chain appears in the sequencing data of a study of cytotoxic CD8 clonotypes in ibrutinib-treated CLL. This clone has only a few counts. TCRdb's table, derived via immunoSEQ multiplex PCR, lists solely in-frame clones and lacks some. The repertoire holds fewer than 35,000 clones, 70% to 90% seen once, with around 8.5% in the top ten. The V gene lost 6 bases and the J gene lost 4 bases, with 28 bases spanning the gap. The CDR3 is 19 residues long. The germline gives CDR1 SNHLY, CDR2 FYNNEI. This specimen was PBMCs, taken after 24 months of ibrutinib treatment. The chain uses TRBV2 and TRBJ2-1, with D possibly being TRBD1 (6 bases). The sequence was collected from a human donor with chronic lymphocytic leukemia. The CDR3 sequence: CASREPGHLVFGVYNEQFF. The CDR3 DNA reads TGTGCCAGCAGGGAACCGGGACATTTGGTTTTTGGGGTTTACAATGAGCAGTTCTTC. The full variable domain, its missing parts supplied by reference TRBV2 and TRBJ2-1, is EPEVTQTPSHQVTQMGQEVILRCVPISNHLYFYWYRQILGQKVEFLVSFYNNEISEKSEIFDDQFSVERPDGSNFTLKIRSTKLEDSAMYFCASREPGHLVFGVYNEQFFGPGTRLTVL.